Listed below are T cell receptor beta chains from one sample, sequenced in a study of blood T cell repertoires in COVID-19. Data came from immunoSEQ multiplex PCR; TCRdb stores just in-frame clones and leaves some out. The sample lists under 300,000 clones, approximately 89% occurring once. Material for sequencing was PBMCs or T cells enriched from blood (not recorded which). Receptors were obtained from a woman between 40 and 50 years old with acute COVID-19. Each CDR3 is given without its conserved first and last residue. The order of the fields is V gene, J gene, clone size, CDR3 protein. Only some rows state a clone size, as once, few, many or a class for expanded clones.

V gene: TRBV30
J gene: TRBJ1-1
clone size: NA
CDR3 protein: AWSPRGLSEAF

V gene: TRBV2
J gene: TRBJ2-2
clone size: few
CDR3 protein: ASAGGFGTGELF

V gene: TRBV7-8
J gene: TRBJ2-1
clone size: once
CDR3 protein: ASSLYGTGYGEQF

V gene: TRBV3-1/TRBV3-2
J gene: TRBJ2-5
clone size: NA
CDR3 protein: ASSQVEGETQY

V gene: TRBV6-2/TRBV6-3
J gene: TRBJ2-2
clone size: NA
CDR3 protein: ASSYLAGLPNTGELF

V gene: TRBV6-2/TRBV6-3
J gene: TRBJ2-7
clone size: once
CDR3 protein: ASSYGPRKGGYEQY

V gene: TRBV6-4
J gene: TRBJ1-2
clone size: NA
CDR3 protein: ASSDNRGRGGYT

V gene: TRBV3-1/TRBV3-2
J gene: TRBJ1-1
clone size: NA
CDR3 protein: ASSQRTRNTEAF

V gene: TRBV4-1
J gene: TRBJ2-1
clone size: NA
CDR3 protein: ASSPPGLPPEF

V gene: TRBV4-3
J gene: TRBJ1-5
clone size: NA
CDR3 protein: ASSQEWAGRQPQH

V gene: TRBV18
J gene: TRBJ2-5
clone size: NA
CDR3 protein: ASSPRQYDSGRETQY

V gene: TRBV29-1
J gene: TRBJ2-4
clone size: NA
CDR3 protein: SVEKGQGVSKNIQY

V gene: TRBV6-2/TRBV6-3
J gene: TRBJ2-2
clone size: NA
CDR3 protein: ASSRDSFGNTGELF

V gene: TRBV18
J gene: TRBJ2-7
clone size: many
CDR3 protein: ASSPTSGGLSYEQY

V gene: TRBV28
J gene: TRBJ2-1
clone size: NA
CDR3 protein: ASSFPRGSGNEQF

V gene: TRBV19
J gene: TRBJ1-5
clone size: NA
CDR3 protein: ASSLDRGINQPQH

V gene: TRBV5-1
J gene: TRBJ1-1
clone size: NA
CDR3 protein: ASSFEAGRGTEAF

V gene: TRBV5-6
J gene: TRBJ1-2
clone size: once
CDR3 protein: ASSLTGRNYGYT

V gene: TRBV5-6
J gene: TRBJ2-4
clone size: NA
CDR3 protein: ASSLANRDSAAKNIQY

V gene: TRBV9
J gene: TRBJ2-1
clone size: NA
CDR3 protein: ASSVALAGSGNEQF

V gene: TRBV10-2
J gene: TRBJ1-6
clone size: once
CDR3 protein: ASTGIRNSPLH

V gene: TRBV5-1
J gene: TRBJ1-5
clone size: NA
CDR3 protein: ASSPGVGGNQPQH

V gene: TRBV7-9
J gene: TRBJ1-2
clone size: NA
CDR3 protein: ASSLVGDRGPGGYGYT

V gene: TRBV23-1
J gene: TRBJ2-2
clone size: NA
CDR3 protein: ASSRLGQGRNTGELF

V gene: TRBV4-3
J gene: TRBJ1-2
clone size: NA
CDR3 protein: ASSRFTGIANYGYT

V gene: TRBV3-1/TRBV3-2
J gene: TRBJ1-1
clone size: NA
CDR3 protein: ASSQVTEAF

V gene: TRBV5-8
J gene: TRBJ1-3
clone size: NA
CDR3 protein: ASSPQGPGNTIY

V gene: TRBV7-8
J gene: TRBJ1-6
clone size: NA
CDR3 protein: ASSLVVVNSPLH

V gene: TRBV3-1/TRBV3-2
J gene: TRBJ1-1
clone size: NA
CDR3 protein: ASSNEGAAF

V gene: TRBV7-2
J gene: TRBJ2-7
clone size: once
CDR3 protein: ASSLLSNEQY

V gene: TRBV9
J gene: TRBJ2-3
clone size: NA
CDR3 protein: ASSVGTSGTDTQY

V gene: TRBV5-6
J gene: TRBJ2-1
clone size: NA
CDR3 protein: ASSNRLAGVVYNEQF

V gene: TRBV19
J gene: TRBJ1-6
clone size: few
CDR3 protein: ASRAVDNSPLH

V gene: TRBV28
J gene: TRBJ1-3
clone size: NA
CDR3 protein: ASRTGDSSGNTIY

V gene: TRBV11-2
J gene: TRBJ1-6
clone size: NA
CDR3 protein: ASSLTGGSPLH

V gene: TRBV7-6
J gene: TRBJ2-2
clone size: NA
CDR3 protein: ASSLGGGPTGELF

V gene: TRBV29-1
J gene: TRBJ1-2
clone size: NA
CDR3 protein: SVEAGQGGGYT

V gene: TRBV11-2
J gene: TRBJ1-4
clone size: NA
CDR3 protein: ASSLGLGVEKLF